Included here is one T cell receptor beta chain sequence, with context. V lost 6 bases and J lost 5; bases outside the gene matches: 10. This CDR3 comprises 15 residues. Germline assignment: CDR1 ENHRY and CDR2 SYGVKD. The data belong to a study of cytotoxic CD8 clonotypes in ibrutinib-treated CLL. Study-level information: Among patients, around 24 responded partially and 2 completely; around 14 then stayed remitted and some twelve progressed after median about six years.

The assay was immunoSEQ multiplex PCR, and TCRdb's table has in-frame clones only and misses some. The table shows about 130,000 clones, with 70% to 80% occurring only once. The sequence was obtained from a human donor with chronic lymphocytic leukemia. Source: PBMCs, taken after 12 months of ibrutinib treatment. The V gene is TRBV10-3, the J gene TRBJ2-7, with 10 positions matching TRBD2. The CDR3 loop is CAIRDSGRSEDEQYF. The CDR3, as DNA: TGTGCCATCAGGGATAGCGGGAGGTCCGAAGACGAGCAGTACTTC.